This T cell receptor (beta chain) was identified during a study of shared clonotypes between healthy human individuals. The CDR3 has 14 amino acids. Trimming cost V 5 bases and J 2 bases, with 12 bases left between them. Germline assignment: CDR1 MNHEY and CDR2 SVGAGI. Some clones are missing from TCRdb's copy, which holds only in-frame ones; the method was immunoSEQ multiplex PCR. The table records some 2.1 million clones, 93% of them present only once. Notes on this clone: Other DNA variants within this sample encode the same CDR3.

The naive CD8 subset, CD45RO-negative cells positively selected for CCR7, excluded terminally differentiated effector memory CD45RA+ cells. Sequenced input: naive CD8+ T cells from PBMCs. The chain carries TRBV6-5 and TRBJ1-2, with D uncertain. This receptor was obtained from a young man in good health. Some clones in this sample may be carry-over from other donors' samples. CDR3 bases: TGTGCCAGCAGTCCCCGGACCGCAAACTATGGCTACACCTTC. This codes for CASSPRTANYGYTF.